The 3 T cell receptor beta chains below were found in one sample sequenced in a study of T cell clonality in common variable immunodeficiency. Data came from immunoSEQ multiplex PCR; TCRdb stores just in-frame clones and leaves some out. The sample lists roughly 25,000 clones, none appearing once, the ten largest making up roughly 24%. Study-wide results and limits: Reportedly, TCR beta sequences from common variable immunodeficiency showed fewer deletions and N-nucleotide insertions.

The antigens these receptors bind are not known. Material for sequencing was peripheral blood mononuclear cells. The receptor source for this set is a human donor with common variable immunodeficiency.

Details on this clone: Read sequence stops 3 residues before the CDR3 end, and the germline J gene provides the missing end. The chain carries TRBV5-1 and TRBJ2-7; 10 bases fit TRBD2. Losses at the gene ends were 1 base for V and 4 bases for J; bases not matched to a gene: 8. The CDR3 length is 16 residues. The germline gives CDR1 SGHRS, CDR2 YFSETQ. Incomplete CDR3 DNA: TGCGCCAGCAGCTTGTGGTCTAGCGGGAGCCTATACGAG. Translated, it gives CASSLWSSGSLYE. The whole CDR3 region reads CASSLWSSGSLYEQYF.

This clone came up a few times. From the germline J gene comes the end of the CDR3, since the read stops 3 residues before it. The chain joins TRBV18 to TRBJ2-3, with 9 bases that match TRBD1. Germline assignment: CDR1 KGHSH and CDR2 LQKENI. J was trimmed by 0 bases and V by 3 bases; bases with no gene match: 1. CDR3 length equals 15 residues. The DNA read from the CDR3 is TGTGCCAGCTCACCCGGGACAGGGAGCACAGATACG. Translating gives CASSPGTGSTDT. The entire CDR3 sequence reads CASSPGTGSTDTQYF. Using reference TRBV18 and TRBJ2-3 for the parts outside the CDR3, the full variable domain is NAGVMQNPRHLVRRRGQEARLRCSPMKGHSHVYWYRQLPEEGLKFMVYLQKENIIDESGMPKERFSAEFPKEGPSILRIQQVVRGDSAAYFCASSPGTGSTDTQYFGPGTRLTVL.

The table lists this clone with many counts. The CDR3 is cut off 3 residues early in the read; its end comes from the germline J gene. The chain combines TRBV18 with TRBJ2-7; 10 positions match TRBD2. The CDR3 consists of 15 residues. Per germline, CDR1 KGHSH and CDR2 LQKENI. The junction had 8 bases not matched to a gene; V was cut back by 3 bases and J by 6 bases. CDR3 DNA, as far as it was read: TGTGCCAGCTCACCCCGGGGACTAGCGATTGGCGAG. Translation gives CASSPRGLAIGE. The whole CDR3 sequence is CASSPRGLAIGEQYF. Together with reference TRBV18 and TRBJ2-7, the CDR3 gives the full variable domain: NAGVMQNPRHLVRRRGQEARLRCSPMKGHSHVYWYRQLPEEGLKFMVYLQKENIIDESGMPKERFSAEFPKEGPSILRIQQVVRGDSAAYFCASSPRGLAIGEQYFGPGTRLTVT.